This T cell receptor beta chain was captured by sequencing in a study of T cells of healthy individuals (dated 2018 in TCRdb). Germline trimming amounts to 7 bases on V and 3 bases on J, with 7 as the count of junction bases outside the gene matches. The germline V gene specifies SQVTM as CDR1 and ANQGSEA as CDR2. The CDR3 runs 13 amino acids, cysteine and phenylalanine included. Just the 39-base CDR3 DNA is kept, in frame starting at base 1. About this clonotype: Its antigen remains undetermined. No much larger clone exists at a distance of one base, and base qualities are not known.

Library prep was done by 5' RACE. The reads were generated on an Illumina MiSeq. TCRdb passed the public sequencing reads through fastp at Q25 and MiXCR, retaining productive beta sequences. CDR3 protein duplicates are merged, each entry listing the most common genes and DNA. This sample comprises about 53,000 distinct CDR3 sequences, about 14% of them detected only once. The top ten constitute more than 15% of the sample. This clonotype was sampled from a human donor in good health. This chain is built from TRBV29-1 and TRBJ1-1; the central 8 bases match TRBD1. The nucleotides read TGCAGCGCAGCGACAGGGGTGGACACTGAAGCTTTCTTT. Its amino acids are CSAATGVDTEAFF.